The 32 T cell receptor beta chains given below trace back to one sample, sequenced in a study of shared clonotypes between healthy human individuals. Produced via immunoSEQ multiplex PCR; TCRdb's table is partial and in-frame only. The sample holds a few hundred thousand clones; 97% are singletons and the top ten take around 0.06%. Sequencing was performed on naive CD4+ T cells sorted from blood. Noted subset: CD45RA+ positively selected. The receptors were sampled from a woman in her 30s in good health.

This chain joins TRBV11-3 and TRBJ1-5; 9 bases align to TRBD1. CDR1 is SGHNT and CDR2 is YENEEA in the germline V gene. The CDR3 consists of 17 residues. The junction had 13 bases not matched to a gene; V was cut back by 10 bases and J by 0 bases. The CDR3 is CATLIRQGDYSNQPQHF. In DNA, the CDR3 is TGTGCCACCCTAATAAGACAGGGGGACTATAGCAATCAGCCCCAGCATTTT.

The chain joins TRBV12-5 to TRBJ2-7; D call uncertain. Germline CDR1 is LGHNT and CDR2 is FRNRAP. This CDR3 is 12 amino acids long. V dropped 4 bases and J dropped 4 bases, with 8 bases sitting between them. The CDR3 loop is CASGSTNYEQYF. Here the CDR3 DNA reads TGTGCTAGTGGTTCTACCAATTACGAGCAGTACTTC. The whole variable domain, filled in from reference TRBV12-5 and TRBJ2-7, reads DARVTQTPRHKVTEMGQEVTMRCQPILGHNTVFWYRQTMMQGLELLAYFRNRAPLDDSGMPKDRFSAEMPDATLATLKIQPSEPRDSAVYFCASGSTNYEQYFGPGTRLTVT.

This chain joins TRBV4-1 and TRBJ2-2; 8 positions match TRBD2. Trimming took 4 bases from V and 5 from J; bases not matched to a gene: 9. CDR1 and CDR2 from the germline V gene are MGHRA and YSYEKL. CDR3 length: 16 amino acids. The CDR3 nucleotides are TGCGCCAGCAGCCGGACAGCGGGAGTTGGGACCGGGGAGCTGTTTTTT. Amino acids: CASSRTAGVGTGELFF.

The V gene is TRBV5-1, the J gene TRBJ2-7, with 13 bases identical to TRBD2. The CDR3 runs 16 residues. CDR1 and CDR2 (germline): SGHRS, YFSETQ. V lost 4 bases to trimming and J lost 2 bases; unmatched junction nucleotides: 6. CDR3 residues: CASSPGTSGKAYEQYF. CDR3 nucleotides: TGCGCCAGCAGCCCGGGGACTAGCGGGAAGGCCTACGAGCAGTACTTC.

The rearrangement links TRBV5-4 to TRBJ2-5; TRBD1 matches at 9 bases. The end of the DNA is better explained by TRBJ2-7, so the J call may be wrong. Germline lookup yields CDR1 SGHNT and CDR2 YYREEE (reference sequence). This CDR3 contains 15 residues. CDR3 in amino acids: CASGSPGTGSYEQYF. CDR3 DNA: TGTGCCAGCGGCTCTCCAGGGACAGGGAGCTACGAGCAGTACTTC.

This clone has a single count. V usage is TRBV5-1 and J usage is TRBJ1-3; D remains unclear. CDR1 is SGHRS, CDR2 YFSETQ, per germline. V lost 4 bases and J lost 1, with 9 bases in between. There are 14 residues in the CDR3. The CDR3 protein is CASSPNGSGNTIYF. CDR3 sequence (DNA): TGCGCCAGCAGCCCGAACGGTTCTGGAAACACCATATATTTT.

Written as DNA, the CDR3 is TGTGCCAGCAGCCGGGACAGAACCTACGAGCAGTACTTC. Translation: CASSRDRTYEQYF. The rearrangement uses TRBV11-2 and TRBJ2-7, with TRBD1 identical over 7 bases. J was trimmed by 2 bases and V by 5 bases; bases with no gene match: 3. Germline lookup yields CDR1 SGHAT and CDR2 FQNNGV. This CDR3 is 13 amino acids long.

The V and J genes are TRBV15 and TRBJ1-5; D ambiguous. In germline, CDR1 is LNHNV, CDR2 YYDKDF (reference sequence). This CDR3 has 14 residues. Trimming stripped 4 bases from V and 10 bases from J, with 17 bases between. The CDR3: CATSKRRIVGPQHF. CDR3 in DNA: TGTGCCACCAGCAAGAGGAGGATCGTTGGTCCCCAGCATTTT.

The chain employs TRBV28 and TRBJ2-7, with 7 bases that match TRBD2. Trimming removed 3 bases from V and 5 bases from J; junction bases left unmatched: 10. The CDR3 has 15 residues. The germline V gene has CDR1 MDHEN and CDR2 SYDVKM. CDR3 protein: CASSFDGGSRHEQYF. The CDR3 DNA reads TGTGCCAGCAGTTTCGATGGCGGGAGTAGGCACGAGCAGTACTTC.

The rearrangement joins TRBV2 to TRBJ1-4; D not resolved. Per germline, CDR1 SNHLY and CDR2 FYNNEI. Between the trimmed V and J ends, which lost 8 bases and 5 bases, there was a span of 9 bases. The CDR3 is 12 amino acids. The CDR3 DNA reads TGTGCCAGCCGTCGGGCAAATGAAAAACTGTTTTTT. Its translation: CASRRANEKLFF.

The chain has TRBV5-6 and TRBJ2-5; tentative D call: TRBD2 (6 bases). From germline, CDR1 is SGHDT and CDR2 YYEEEE. Between the trimmed V and J ends, which lost 4 bases and 1 base, there was a span of 11 bases. The CDR3 consists of 14 residues. This CDR3 is CASSPVGLQETQYF. The CDR3 nucleotides are TGTGCCAGCAGCCCGGTGGGACTCCAAGAGACCCAGTACTTC.

This chain joins TRBV29-1 and TRBJ2-7; D not resolved. The CDR3 length is 13 residues. The ends were cut back, 6 bases at V and 3 bases at J, with 15 bases in the middle. The V gene's germline CDR1 is SQVTM and CDR2 ANQGSEA. CDR3 nucleotide sequence: TGCAGCGTAGTATGGTCCTACAACTACGAGCAGTACTTC. Its protein is CSVVWSYNYEQYF.

In this sample, this clone turned up once. The chain is built from TRBV28 and TRBJ1-4; 7 bases fit TRBD1. This CDR3 contains 17 residues. With V trimmed by 4 bases and J by 8 bases, 16 bases remained unmatched. Per germline, CDR1 MDHEN and CDR2 SYDVKM. As DNA, the CDR3 is TGTGCCAGCAGTTCATCACCGACGACAGGGTCAGGAGAAAAACTGTTTTTT. Translating gives CASSSSPTTGSGEKLFF. The whole variable domain, filled in from reference TRBV28 and TRBJ1-4, reads DVKVTQSSRYLVKRTGEKVFLECVQDMDHENMFWYRQDPGLGLRLIYFSYDVKMKEKGDIPEGYSVSREKKERFSLILESASTNQTSMYLCASSSSPTTGSGEKLFFGSGTQLSVL.

The chain uses TRBV2 and TRBJ1-2; D gene uncertain. This CDR3 contains 13 residues. V gave up 7 bases and J gave up 8 bases, with 17 bases separating them. CDR1 is SNHLY and CDR2 is FYNNEI in the germline V gene. DNA of the CDR3: TGTGCCAGCAAACGATTCGGGCGATACGGCTACACCTTC. Its protein is CASKRFGRYGYTF.

The chain links TRBV28 to TRBJ1-2, with TRBD1 as a possible D gene (5 bases). V was cut by 6 bases and J by 4 bases, with 9 bases left in between. This CDR3 spans 12 amino acids. Germline CDR1 MDHEN, CDR2 SYDVKM. CDR3 residues: CASRDILYGYTF. CDR3 nucleotide sequence: TGTGCCAGCAGGGACATTCTCTATGGCTACACCTTC.

Comments on this clone: This same CDR3 is encoded by further DNA sequences in the sample. The chain uses TRBV28 and TRBJ1-1; TRBD1 matches 8 bases. From germline, CDR1 is MDHEN and CDR2 SYDVKM. V lost 6 bases, J lost 0 bases, and 6 bases stayed unmatched. The CDR3 has 15 residues. CDR3 in DNA: TGTGCCAGCAGCTTAGGGGACAGGATGAACACTGAAGCTTTCTTT. Translating it yields CASSLGDRMNTEAFF.

The chain carries TRBV30 and TRBJ1-1, with 8 bases lining up with TRBD1. V trimming: 2 bases; J trimming: 10 bases; junction bases outside the gene matches: 9. The germline V gene has CDR1 GTSNPN and CDR2 SVGIG (reference sequence). The CDR3 length is 13 residues. CDR3 nucleotide sequence: TGTGCCTGGAGTTCCGGCAGGGGGCTTGGAGCTTTCTTT. It encodes CAWSSGRGLGAFF.

The gene calls are TRBV27 and TRBJ1-5; D may be TRBD1 (5 bases). The CDR3 covers 15 residues. V was clipped by 2 bases and J by 0 bases, with 8 bases between them. Germline V gene lookup returns CDR1 MNHEY and CDR2 SMNVEV (reference sequence). CDR3 sequence (DNA): TGTGCCAGCAGTTTAGCGGGGACTAGCAATCAGCCCCAGCATTTT. This sequence encodes CASSLAGTSNQPQHF.

The J gene is TRBJ2-1, the V gene TRBV7-9; no reliable D call. V lost 5 bases and J lost 7, with 21 bases in between. The germline V gene has CDR1 SEHNR and CDR2 FQNEAQ (reference sequence). The CDR3 is 16 amino acids. The CDR3 here is CASSPSASRLVNEQFF. DNA of the CDR3: TGTGCCAGCAGCCCTTCAGCGTCCCGATTGGTTAATGAGCAGTTCTTC.

The genes are TRBV5-1 and TRBJ1-4; maybe TRBD1 (6 bases). The CDR3 contains 15 residues. CDR1 and CDR2 (germline): SGHRS, YFSETQ. Trimming pared 0 bases from V and 8 bases from J, leaving 14 bases between. The CDR3 region has the DNA TGCGCCAGCAGCTTGGTGGCCGGGGGCGGCGAAAAACTGTTTTTT. This sequence encodes CASSLVAGGGEKLFF.

V usage is TRBV19 and J usage is TRBJ2-1; 9 bases fit TRBD2. The J segment lost 5 bases and the V segment lost 5 bases, leaving 10 bases of the junction unmatched. There are 16 residues in the CDR3. Germline V gene data show CDR1 as LNHDA and CDR2 as SQIVND (reference sequence). The CDR3 DNA reads TGTGCCAGTAGTTCCCTAGCGGGAAACGACGACAATGAGCAGTTCTTC. It is translated as CASSSLAGNDDNEQFF.

J is TRBJ1-2 and V is TRBV6-6; D perhaps matches TRBD1 (5 bases). Trimming left V 6 bases short and J 4 bases short, with 15 bases between. The CDR3 totals 14 residues. Germline V gene sequence: CDR1 MNHNY, CDR2 SVGAGI (reference sequence). The CDR3 DNA is TGTGCCAGCAGGGACAATCCTGCAGCCTATGGCTACACCTTC. This translates into CASRDNPAAYGYTF.

This clone was observed a single time. The chain joins TRBV6-5 to TRBJ1-4, with 7 nucleotides matching TRBD1. Germline V gene data show CDR1 as MNHEY and CDR2 as SVGAGI. The CDR3 extends over 14 amino acids. V shed 5 bases, J shed 8 bases, and the junction held 8 bases outside the gene matches. In DNA form, the CDR3 reads TGTGCCAGCAGTGATGGACAGGCGATAGAAAAACTGTTTTTT. Its translation: CASSDGQAIEKLFF.

The genes are TRBV7-9 and TRBJ2-7; 8 nucleotides line up with TRBD2. Trimming cost V 4 bases and J 3 bases; bases outside gene matches: 8. The CDR3 covers 15 residues. Per the germline V gene, CDR1 is SEHNR and CDR2 is FQNEAQ (reference sequence). The CDR3, as DNA: TGTGCCAGCAGCTCGATAGCGGGAACGGGCTACGAGCAGTACTTC. Amino acids: CASSSIAGTGYEQYF.

The CDR3 sequence: CASSATGGEQYF. In DNA, the CDR3 is TGTGCCAGCAGTGCTACAGGGGGGGAGCAGTACTTC. The rearrangement uses TRBV2 and TRBJ2-7, with 8 bases lining up with TRBD1. Germline values: CDR1 SNHLY, CDR2 FYNNEI. V was pared by 4 bases and J by 7 bases, with 3 bases of the junction left unmatched. The CDR3 loop spans 12 amino acids.

This sequence joins TRBV10-3 and TRBJ1-4; D is unresolved. V lost 4 bases, J lost 8 bases, and 11 bases lay in between. Germline-derived CDR1 and CDR2 are ENHRY and SYGVKD. The CDR3 is made up of 13 amino acids. Here the CDR3 reads CAISAQSSEKLFF. Written as DNA, the CDR3 is TGTGCCATCAGTGCTCAATCGTCCGAAAAACTGTTTTTT.

Worth noting for this clone: The sample holds other DNA sequences that translate to the same CDR3. This chain connects TRBV18 to TRBJ1-5; 9 bases fit TRBD1. The ends lost 3 bases at V and 7 bases at J; junction bases unmatched: 4. CDR3 size: 14 residues. Germline V lookup: CDR1 KGHSH, CDR2 LQKENI. CDR3 amino acids: CASSPGQGGQPQHF. The DNA of the CDR3 is TGTGCCAGCTCACCGGGACAGGGAGGACAGCCCCAGCATTTT.

The rearrangement uses TRBV18 and TRBJ1-5; tentatively, D is TRBD1 (6 bases). Germline CDR1 KGHSH, CDR2 LQKENI. V lost 4 bases, J lost 3 bases, and 13 bases lay in between. This CDR3 is 15 amino acids long. CDR3 protein: CASSLTGMDNQPQHF. The CDR3 DNA follows: TGTGCCAGCTCACTGACAGGAATGGACAATCAGCCCCAGCATTTT.

The chain joins TRBV6-6 to TRBJ2-5; D may be TRBD1 or TRBD2 (5 bases each). The J call could be wrong; TRBJ2-7 is a better fit for the DNA end. Germline V CDR1 and CDR2: MNHNY, SVGAGI (reference sequence). The CDR3 spans 14 residues. The CDR3 region has the DNA TGTGCCAGCAGGGGGGAGATTATCTCCTACGAGCAGTACTTC. Translation gives CASRGEIISYEQYF.

This chain connects TRBV20-1 to TRBJ2-7; D is undetermined. Germline V gives CDR1 DFQATT, CDR2 SNEGSKA (reference sequence). V lost 1 base, J lost 5 bases, and 6 bases lay in between. CDR3 length: 11 residues. The CDR3 here is CSARADHEQYF. The CDR3 nucleotides are TGCAGTGCTAGAGCGGACCACGAGCAGTACTTC.

The rearrangement uses TRBV18 and TRBJ2-3, with 7 positions matching TRBD1. This CDR3 is built from 13 residues. The junction had 0 bases not matched to a gene; V was cut back by 2 bases and J by 4 bases. Germline CDR1 is KGHSH and CDR2 is LQKENI. CDR3 DNA: TGTGCCAGCTCACCAAGGGGGCCAGATACGCAGTATTTT. Protein product: CASSPRGPDTQYF.

V is TRBV2 and J is TRBJ2-6; D is unresolved. Germline V gene lookup returns CDR1 SNHLY and CDR2 FYNNEI. V lost 9 bases and J lost 0, with 6 bases in between. CDR3 length: 13 residues. CDR3 amino acids: CARASSGANVLTF. The CDR3, as DNA: TGTGCCAGAGCGAGCTCTGGGGCCAACGTCCTGACTTTC.